This is a list of T cell receptor beta chains from one sample in a study of shared clonotypes between healthy human individuals. Sequenced by immunoSEQ multiplex PCR; TCRdb stores in-frame clones only, minus some. The sample consists of fewer than 550,000 clones, almost 80% of them appearing once. The sample consisted of PBMCs. The receptor source for this set is a woman in her 40s in good health. Some clones in this sample may be carry-over from other donors' samples. The conserved cysteine and the conserved F or W are not part of the CDR3 here.

v_call: TRBV5-4
cdr3_aa: ASSLGQGPEGEQF

v_call: TRBV2
cdr3_aa: ASSSGLAGWGTDTQY

v_call: TRBV7-9
cdr3_aa: ASSWIPGAEFGGTQY

v_call: TRBV6-6
cdr3_aa: ASSLDSGGKLF

v_call: TRBV6-1
cdr3_aa: ASRLKGGQPQH

v_call: TRBV5-8
cdr3_aa: ASSLRGLGTEAF

v_call: TRBV5-1
cdr3_aa: ASSQHLGASGNTIY

v_call: TRBV2
cdr3_aa: ASSEGRGGGTYTQY

v_call: TRBV28
cdr3_aa: ASSLAGTIYGYT

v_call: TRBV7-9
cdr3_aa: ASSLSRGPYEQY

v_call: TRBV30
cdr3_aa: AWSSGVNTGELF

v_call: TRBV19
cdr3_aa: ASSVSTGPWEQY

v_call: TRBV5-4
cdr3_aa: ASSLEDREAF

v_call: TRBV7-2
cdr3_aa: ASSPRTTEQY

v_call: TRBV9
cdr3_aa: ASSGREGSYNEQF

v_call: TRBV4-3
cdr3_aa: ASSQDRVGRLLYEQY

v_call: TRBV5-6
cdr3_aa: ASSFWGSSYNEQF

v_call: TRBV15
cdr3_aa: ATSRDRAVNTIY

v_call: TRBV19
cdr3_aa: ASSIVFAGTLEQY

v_call: TRBV30
cdr3_aa: AWSVKGLDEQY

v_call: TRBV12-5
cdr3_aa: ASALWGSTDTQY

v_call: TRBV6-5
cdr3_aa: ASRRRGAYGYT

v_call: TRBV9
cdr3_aa: ASSPRPGQAISYGYT

v_call: TRBV9
cdr3_aa: ASSVGLAGRAWEQY

v_call: TRBV6-6
cdr3_aa: ASSPLVSQDEKLF

v_call: TRBV11-2
cdr3_aa: ASSLSGSVSYEQY

v_call: TRBV18
cdr3_aa: AGGNQGNTEAF

v_call: TRBV10-2
cdr3_aa: ASSEFPRDMSAAQY

v_call: TRBV28
cdr3_aa: ASSLTAGGYEQY

v_call: TRBV11-2
cdr3_aa: ASSLEYGYRF

v_call: TRBV5-1
cdr3_aa: ASRSLVGNTIY

v_call: TRBV6-5
cdr3_aa: ASSPPHGRGDTQY

v_call: TRBV30
cdr3_aa: AWSVRRGPEETQY

v_call: TRBV27
cdr3_aa: ASSPGGRVEKLF

v_call: TRBV18
cdr3_aa: ASSPLAGGGYEQY

v_call: TRBV11-2
cdr3_aa: ASRPGLAGDTQY

v_call: TRBV18
cdr3_aa: ASSLGMGGPTDTQY